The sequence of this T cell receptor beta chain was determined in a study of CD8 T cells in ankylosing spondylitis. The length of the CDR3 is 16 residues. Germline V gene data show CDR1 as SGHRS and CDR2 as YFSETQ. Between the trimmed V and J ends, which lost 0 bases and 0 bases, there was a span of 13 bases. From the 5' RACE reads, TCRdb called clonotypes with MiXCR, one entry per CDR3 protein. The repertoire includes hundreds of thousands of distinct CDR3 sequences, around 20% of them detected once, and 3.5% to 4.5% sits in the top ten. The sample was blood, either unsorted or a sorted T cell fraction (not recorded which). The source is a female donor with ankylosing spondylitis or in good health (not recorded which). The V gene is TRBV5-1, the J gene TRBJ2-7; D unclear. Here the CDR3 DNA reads TGCGCCAGCAGCTTGGCCGGCACCCTTCGCTCCTACGAGCAGTACTTC. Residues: CASSLAGTLRSYEQYF.